Below, 18 T cell receptor beta chains from the same sample are listed, as sequenced in a study of blood T cell repertoires in COVID-19. Libraries were prepared by immunoSEQ multiplex PCR; TCRdb keeps only in-frame clonotypes and omits some of them. The sample contains 150,000 to 250,000 clones, almost 85% of which appear only once. The sample taken for sequencing was peripheral blood. The receptor source for this set is a human donor with acute or convalescent COVID-19. The donor label of this sample is uncertain.

The chain uses TRBV6-2 or TRBV6-3 and TRBJ2-2, with 7 bases lining up with TRBD1. Germline V CDR1 and CDR2: MNHEY, SVGEGT. The CDR3 runs to 18 residues. Trimming at V came to 0 bases and at J to 1 base, leaving 8 bases not matched to a gene. The CDR3 nucleotides are TGTGCCAGCAGTTACTCGATTACAGGGGACAAGAACACCGGGGAGCTGTTTTTT. Protein: CASSYSITGDKNTGELFF.

The V call is TRBV7-6, the J call TRBJ2-3; 10 bases are shared with TRBD1. Germline values: CDR1 SGHVS, CDR2 FNYEAQ. With 4 bases clipped from V and 1 base from J, the junction kept 5 bases outside the gene matches. The CDR3 has 16 amino acids. The CDR3 spells CASSSPTGGGTDTQYF. The CDR3, as DNA: TGTGCCAGCAGCTCTCCGACAGGGGGCGGCACAGATACGCAGTATTTT.

The chain is built from TRBV28 and TRBJ1-2; D unresolved. Germline loops: CDR1 MDHEN, CDR2 SYDVKM. Trimming took 6 bases from V and 1 from J, leaving 12 bases between them. The CDR3 spans 14 residues. The CDR3, as DNA: TGTGCCAGCAGATCTCCCGGGGTTAACTATGGCTACACCTTC. Translation gives CASRSPGVNYGYTF.

The chain links TRBV2 to TRBJ2-7, with D perhaps matching TRBD2 (5 bases). CDR1 is SNHLY, CDR2 FYNNEI, per germline. The CDR3 loop spans 12 amino acids. The ends were cut back, 3 bases at V and 7 bases at J, with 10 bases in the middle. The CDR3 DNA is TGTGCCAGCAGTGACGGGGTGGGGGAGCAGTACTTC. It specifies CASSDGVGEQYF.

The rearrangement joins TRBV11-1 to TRBJ2-1; TRBD2 aligns across 12 bases. The CDR3 extends over 15 amino acids. Germline V lookup: CDR1 SGHAT, CDR2 FQDESV (reference sequence). V shed 5 bases and J 6 bases; nucleotides not matched to a gene: 5. The CDR3 loop reads CASSPRLAGVNEQFF. The CDR3 region has the DNA TGTGCCAGCAGCCCCAGACTAGCGGGAGTCAATGAGCAGTTCTTC.

This chain connects TRBV11-2 to TRBJ2-1, with 13 bases identical to TRBD2. The CDR3 extends over 19 amino acids. V lost 5 bases, J lost 6 bases, and 16 bases stayed unmatched. Germline-derived CDR1 and CDR2 are SGHAT and FQNNGV. The CDR3: CASSTGLAGVGYVGNEQFF. CDR3 coding DNA: TGTGCCAGCAGCACCGGACTAGCGGGAGTCGGGTACGTGGGCAATGAGCAGTTCTTC.

This chain links TRBV7-3 with TRBJ1-5; the D is unclear. Germline CDR1 reads SGHTA; CDR2 reads FQGTGA. The CDR3 runs 15 residues. The germline V and J ends were trimmed by 5 bases and 0 bases, with 11 bases remaining between them. CDR3 sequence: CASSHGRFSNQPQHF. The CDR3 DNA sequence: TGTGCCAGCAGCCACGGTCGGTTTAGCAATCAGCCCCAGCATTTT.

The J gene is TRBJ1-2, the V gene TRBV2; 7 bases are shared with TRBD1. This CDR3 has 14 residues. Germline trimming cut 6 bases from V and 5 bases from J; bases unmatched to any gene: 9. Germline V gene sequence: CDR1 SNHLY, CDR2 FYNNEI. This CDR3 is CASSDRVGTYGYTF. The CDR3 DNA reads as TGTGCCAGCAGCGACAGGGTAGGGACTTATGGCTACACCTTC.

The J gene is TRBJ2-2, the V gene TRBV19; TRBD2 matches 10 bases. The V gene end was trimmed by 7 bases and the J gene end by 7 bases; junction bases not matched to a gene: 18. Germline assignment: CDR1 LNHDA and CDR2 SQIVND (reference sequence). The CDR3 is made up of 18 amino acids. CDR3 in amino acids: CASKDLASGSSGGGELFF. Written as DNA, the CDR3 is TGTGCCAGTAAGGATTTGGCTAGCGGGAGCTCCGGCGGCGGGGAGCTGTTTTTT.

The chain joins TRBV19 to TRBJ2-7; 14 nucleotides line up with TRBD2. Germline-derived CDR1 and CDR2 are LNHDA and SQIVND (reference sequence). V shed 4 bases and J 5 bases; nucleotides not matched to a gene: 7. The CDR3 covers 16 residues. The DNA of the CDR3 is TGTGCCAGTAGTAGACTAGCGGGAGGGCAGGTCCACGAGCAGTACTTC. It specifies CASSRLAGGQVHEQYF.

The genes are TRBV7-3 and TRBJ1-6; D is undetermined. The CDR3 is 13 amino acids. Germline CDR1 SGHTA, CDR2 FQGTGA. The V and J ends lost 3 bases and 7 bases respectively, with 7 bases between them. CDR3 nucleotide sequence: TGTGCCAGCAGCTTGTCACAGAATTCACCCCTCCACTTT. As protein: CASSLSQNSPLHF.

The rearrangement links TRBV7-2 to TRBJ1-5, with D possibly TRBD1 on 5 matching bases. Trimming shortened V by 4 bases and J by 0 bases, and 13 bases separated the two germline ends. Germline V gene data show CDR1 as SGHTA and CDR2 as FQGNSA. The CDR3 has 16 amino acids. The CDR3 sequence: CASSSLGGFSNQPQHF. The CDR3 coding sequence is TGTGCCAGCAGCTCTTTGGGGGGATTTAGCAATCAGCCCCAGCATTTT. The full variable domain, completed using reference TRBV7-2 and TRBJ1-5, is GAGVSQSPSNKVTEKGKDVELRCDPISGHTALYWYRQSLGQGLEFLIYFQGNSAPDKSGLPSDRFSAERTGGSVSTLTIQRTQQEDSAVYLCASSSLGGFSNQPQHFGDGTRLSIL.

A word on this clone: At the DNA level, this CDR3 is encoded by other sequences in the same sample as well. The V call is TRBV28, the J call TRBJ1-1; D call uncertain. CDR3 size: 14 residues. The ends were cut back, 3 bases at V and 3 bases at J, with 11 bases in the middle. The germline V gene has CDR1 MDHEN and CDR2 SYDVKM. The chain's CDR3 is CASSLVRVDTEAFF. As DNA, the CDR3 is TGTGCCAGCAGTTTGGTGAGGGTGGACACTGAAGCTTTCTTT.

About this clone itself: Other nucleotide sequences from this sample produce the same CDR3. J is TRBJ2-2 and V is TRBV10-1; a possible D gene is TRBD1 (5 bases). CDR3 size: 13 residues. V dropped 6 bases and J dropped 2 bases, with 7 bases sitting between them. Looked up from germline, CDR1 is WNHNN and CDR2 is SYGVQD (reference sequence). The CDR3 here is CASSDSNTGELFF. In DNA, the CDR3 is TGCGCCAGCAGCGACAGTAACACCGGGGAGCTGTTTTTT.

The rearrangement joins TRBV28 to TRBJ2-1; 7 nucleotides line up with TRBD1. This CDR3 has 11 amino acids. With 8 bases clipped from V and 10 bases from J, the junction kept 5 bases outside the gene matches. Germline-derived CDR1 and CDR2 are MDHEN and SYDVKM. DNA of the CDR3: TGTGCCAGCGGAACCAGGGGGGAGCAGTTCTTC. Translated, it gives CASGTRGEQFF.

There are a few counts of this clone. This chain joins TRBV7-2 and TRBJ1-1; D ambiguous. V was pared by 4 bases and J by 3 bases, with 9 bases between. The CDR3 contains 13 residues. CDR1 is SGHTA and CDR2 is FQGNSA in the germline V gene. The CDR3 protein is CASSYYIDTEAFF. The CDR3 DNA is TGTGCCAGCAGCTATTACATTGACACTGAAGCTTTCTTT.

The rearrangement uses TRBV7-3 and TRBJ2-2; perhaps TRBD1 as D (6 bases). V lost 5 bases and J lost 1, with 20 bases in between. The CDR3 covers 18 residues. CDR1 is SGHTA and CDR2 is FQGTGA in the germline V gene. Here the CDR3 DNA reads TGTGCCAGCAGCCCAAATTCGTGGGGGCGAAAGAACACCGGGGAGCTGTTTTTT. This gives the protein CASSPNSWGRKNTGELFF. Combining the CDR3 with reference TRBV7-3 and TRBJ2-2 gives the whole variable domain GAGVSQTPSNKVTEKGKYVELRCDPISGHTALYWYRQSLGQGPEFLIYFQGTGAADDSGLPNDRFFAVRPEGSVSTLKIQRTERGDSAVYLCASSPNSWGRKNTGELFFGEGSRLTVL.

This clone was seen more than once but under ten times. The V call is TRBV9, the J call TRBJ2-5; D gene unclear. This CDR3 is built from 13 residues. CDR1 and CDR2 from the germline V gene are SGDLS and YYNGEE. V gave up 0 bases and J gave up 4 bases, with 7 bases separating them. The CDR3 protein is CASSVEPGETQYF. Here the CDR3 DNA reads TGTGCCAGCAGCGTAGAGCCCGGAGAGACCCAGTACTTC.